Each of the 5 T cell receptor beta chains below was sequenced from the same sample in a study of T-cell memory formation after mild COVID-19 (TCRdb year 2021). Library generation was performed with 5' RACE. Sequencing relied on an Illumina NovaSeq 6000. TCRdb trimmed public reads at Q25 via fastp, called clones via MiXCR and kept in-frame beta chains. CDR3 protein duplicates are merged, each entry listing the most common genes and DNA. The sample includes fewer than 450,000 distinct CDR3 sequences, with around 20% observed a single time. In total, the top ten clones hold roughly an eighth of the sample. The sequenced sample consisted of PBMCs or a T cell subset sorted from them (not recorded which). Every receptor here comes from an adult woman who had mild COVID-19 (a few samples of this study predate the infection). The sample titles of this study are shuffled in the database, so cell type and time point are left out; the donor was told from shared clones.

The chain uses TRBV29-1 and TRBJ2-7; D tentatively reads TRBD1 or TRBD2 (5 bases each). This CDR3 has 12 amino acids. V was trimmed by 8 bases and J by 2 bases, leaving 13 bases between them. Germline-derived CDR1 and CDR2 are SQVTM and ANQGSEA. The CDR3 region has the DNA TGCAGCTTCCGGGACGGAACCTACGAGCAGTACTTC. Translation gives CSFRDGTYEQYF.

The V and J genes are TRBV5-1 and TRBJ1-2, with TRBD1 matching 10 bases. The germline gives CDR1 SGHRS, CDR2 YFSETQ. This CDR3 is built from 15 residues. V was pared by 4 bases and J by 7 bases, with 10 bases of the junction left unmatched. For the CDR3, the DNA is TGCGCCAGCAGCCCCCGGACAGGGGGGGATGGTGGCTACACCTTC. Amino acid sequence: CASSPRTGGDGGYTF.

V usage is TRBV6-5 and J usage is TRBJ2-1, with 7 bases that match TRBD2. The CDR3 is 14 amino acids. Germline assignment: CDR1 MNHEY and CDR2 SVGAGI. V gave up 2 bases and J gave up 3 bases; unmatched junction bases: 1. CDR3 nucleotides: TGTGCCAGCAGTTACCGCGGGAGCTACAATGAGCAGTTCTTC. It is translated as CASSYRGSYNEQFF.

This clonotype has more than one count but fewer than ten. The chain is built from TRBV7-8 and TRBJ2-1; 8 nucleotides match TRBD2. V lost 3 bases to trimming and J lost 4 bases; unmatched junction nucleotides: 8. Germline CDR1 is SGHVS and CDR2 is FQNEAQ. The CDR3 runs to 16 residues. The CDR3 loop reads CASSLREASRYNEQFF. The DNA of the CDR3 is TGTGCCAGCAGCTTGCGGGAGGCCTCACGTTACAATGAGCAGTTCTTC. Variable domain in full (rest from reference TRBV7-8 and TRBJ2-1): GAGVSQSPRYKVAKRGQDVALRCDPISGHVSLFWYQQALGQGPEFLTYFQNEAQLDKSGLPSDRFFAERPEGSVSTLKIQRTQQEDSAVYLCASSLREASRYNEQFFGPGTRLTVL.

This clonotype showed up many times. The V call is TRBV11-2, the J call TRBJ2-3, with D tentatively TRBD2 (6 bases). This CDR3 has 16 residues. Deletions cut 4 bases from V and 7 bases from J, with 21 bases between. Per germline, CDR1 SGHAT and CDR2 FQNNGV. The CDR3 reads CASSSLPGLRRNTQYF. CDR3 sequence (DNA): TGTGCCAGCAGCTCCCTCCCGGGACTGAGGCGGAATACGCAGTATTTT. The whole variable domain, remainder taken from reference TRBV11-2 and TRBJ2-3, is EAGVAQSPRYKIIEKRQSVAFWCNPISGHATLYWYQQILGQGPKLLIQFQNNGVVDDSQLPKDRFSAERLKGVDSTLKIQPAKLEDSAVYLCASSSLPGLRRNTQYFGPGTRLTVL.